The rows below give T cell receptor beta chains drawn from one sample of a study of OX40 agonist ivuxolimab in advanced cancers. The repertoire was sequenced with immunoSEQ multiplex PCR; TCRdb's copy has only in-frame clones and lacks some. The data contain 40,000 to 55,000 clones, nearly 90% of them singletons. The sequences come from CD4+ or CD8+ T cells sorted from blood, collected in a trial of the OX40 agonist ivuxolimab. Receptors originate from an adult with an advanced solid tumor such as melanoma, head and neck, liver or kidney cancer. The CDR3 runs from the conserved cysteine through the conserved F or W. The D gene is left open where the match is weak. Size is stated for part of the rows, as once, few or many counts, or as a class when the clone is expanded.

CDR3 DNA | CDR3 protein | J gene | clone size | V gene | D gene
TGCGCCAGCAGCCAAACAGGGTCCGACTACGAGCAGTACTTC | CASSQTGSDYEQYF | TRBJ2-7 | - | TRBV4-1 | -
TGTGCCAGCAGCCTACGACAGGCCCTCAACAATGAGCAGTTCTTC | CASSLRQALNNEQFF | TRBJ2-1 | - | TRBV9 | -
TGTGCCAGTAGGCGAGGGACAGGTGTGAACACTGAAGCTTTCTTT | CASRRGTGVNTEAFF | TRBJ1-1 | - | TRBV19 | TRBD1
TGCGCCAGCAGCTTGGGACTAGCAACCACCGGGGAGCTGTTTTTT | CASSLGLATTGELFF | TRBJ2-2 | few | TRBV5-1 | TRBD2
TGTGCCAGCAGTTCGGACAGCCTTAATGAAAAACTGTTTTTT | CASSSDSLNEKLFF | TRBJ1-4 | - | TRBV28 | -
TGTGCCAGCAGGAAAACTAGCGGGAGAGGAGGTACGCAGTATTTT | CASRKTSGRGGTQYF | TRBJ2-3 | - | TRBV28 | TRBD2
TGTGCCAGCAGCCCTTGGGGGGCTGAAGCTTTCTTT | CASSPWGAEAFF | TRBJ1-1 | - | TRBV6-6 | -
TGCAGTGCTACGGAGACCCAGTACTTC | CSATETQYF | TRBJ2-5 | - | TRBV20-1 | -
TGCGCCAGCAGCCCGGGACTAAGGCTTGAGCAGTTCTTC | CASSPGLRLEQFF | TRBJ2-1 | - | TRBV4-1 | TRBD2
TGTGCCAGCAGCCATCGGGACAGAAACTACGAGCAGTACTTC | CASSHRDRNYEQYF | TRBJ2-7 | - | TRBV11-3 | TRBD1
TGCAGCGTTGAATGGCAGCCCGACACTGAAGCTTTCTTT | CSVEWQPDTEAFF | TRBJ1-1 | - | TRBV29-1 | -
TGTGCCAGCAGCTTCCTTGGAGGGAGGAGTGGCACAGATACGCAGTATTTT | CASSFLGGRSGTDTQYF | TRBJ2-3 | - | TRBV5-6 | -
TGTGCCAGCAGCTTAATGAGGTTTTTCGACACCGGGGAGCTGTTTTTT | CASSLMRFFDTGELFF | TRBJ2-2 | - | TRBV7-6 | -
TGCAGCGTGGCGGGACTAGCGGGTTTCAGCTCCTACAATGAGCAGTTCTTC | CSVAGLAGFSSYNEQFF | TRBJ2-1 | - | TRBV29-1 | TRBD2
TGTGCCAGCAGCGCTGTCGGGGACAGGCACCAGCCCCAGCATTTT | CASSAVGDRHQPQHF | TRBJ1-5 | - | TRBV5-6 | TRBD1
TGTGCCAGCGCGGTTGGCGCCGGATACACAGATACGCAGTATTTT | CASAVGAGYTDTQYF | TRBJ2-3 | - | TRBV5-6 | -
TGTGCCAGCACCCCGACAGGTTACACCGGGGAGCTGTTTTTT | CASTPTGYTGELFF | TRBJ2-2 | - | TRBV28 | -
TGTGCCAGCAGCTCCGAAGGTCAGCCCCAGCATTTT | CASSSEGQPQHF | TRBJ1-5 | - | TRBV7-9 | -
TGCGCCAGCAGCATAACCGGGACAGGGGCCTACGAGCAGTACTTC | CASSITGTGAYEQYF | TRBJ2-7 | - | TRBV5-1 | TRBD1
TGTGCCAGCTCACCAGGGACAGGGCCCGACTATGGCTACACCTTC | CASSPGTGPDYGYTF | TRBJ1-2 | - | TRBV18 | TRBD1
TGTGCCATCAGTGATTTCACCGACTATGGCTACACCTTC | CAISDFTDYGYTF | TRBJ1-2 | - | TRBV10-3 | -
TGTGCCAGCAGCGTCCCGGGACAGGGATCGAGGGGTCAGCCCCAGCATTTT | CASSVPGQGSRGQPQHF | TRBJ1-5 | - | TRBV2 | TRBD1
TGTGCCAGTAGTATGAATCCTACTTACGAGCAGTACTTC | CASSMNPTYEQYF | TRBJ2-7 | - | TRBV19 | -
TGTGCCAGTAGTATAGGGGGCGCGAGGAACACCGGGGAGCTGTTTTTT | CASSIGGARNTGELFF | TRBJ2-2 | - | TRBV19 | -
TGTGCCAGCAGCTTATCACCCTCGACTACGTTGGGCGAGCAGTACTTC | CASSLSPSTTLGEQYF | TRBJ2-7 | - | TRBV7-3 | -
TGTGCCATCAGTGAGTCAGCAGACTCTGGAAACACCATATATTTT | CAISESADSGNTIYF | TRBJ1-3 | - | TRBV10-3 | -
TGTGCCAGCAGTACCTACAGGGGATCTTATGAAAAACTGTTTTTT | CASSTYRGSYEKLFF | TRBJ1-4 | once | TRBV27 | TRBD1
TGTGCCAGCCCAAGGCGGGGGCGGAGCTATGGCTACACCTTC | CASPRRGRSYGYTF | TRBJ1-2 | - | TRBV6-5 | -
TGTGCCAGCAGGGGACTAGCGGCGGACAATGAGCAGTTCTTC | CASRGLAADNEQFF | TRBJ2-1 | - | TRBV2 | TRBD2
TGCGCCAGCAGAGGTACTAGCGAGGTTAGGTACGAGACCCAGTACTTC | CASRGTSEVRYETQYF | TRBJ2-5 | few | TRBV5-1 | TRBD2
TGCGCCAGCAGCCACGTTACAGGGCCCTACGAGCAGTACTTC | CASSHVTGPYEQYF | TRBJ2-7 | - | TRBV4-1 | -
TGTGCCAGCAGTTTCGGACAGGGGGCACGGGAGACCCAGTACTTC | CASSFGQGARETQYF | TRBJ2-5 | - | TRBV5-4 | TRBD1
TGTGCCTGGAGTGGGTGGGGCGAGCAGTACTTC | CAWSGWGEQYF | TRBJ2-7 | few | TRBV30 | -
TGCGCCAGCAGTGATGGGGAGCGGACTGAAGCTTTCTTT | CASSDGERTEAFF | TRBJ1-1 | - | TRBV10-2 | -
TGTGCCAGTAGTATGCCCCCCGGGGAGCTGTTTTTT | CASSMPPGELFF | TRBJ2-2 | - | TRBV19 | -
TGTGCCAGCAGCCGAGACACTGCCTACAATGAGCAGTTCTTC | CASSRDTAYNEQFF | TRBJ2-1 | - | TRBV14 | -
TGTGCCAGCAGCTTAGACTCGGGTAATGAGCAGTTCTTC | CASSLDSGNEQFF | TRBJ2-1 | - | TRBV7-9 | -
TGTGCCAGCTCACCACGGCGGACCTCTGGGGCCAACGTCCTGACTTTC | CASSPRRTSGANVLTF | TRBJ2-6 | - | TRBV18 | -
TGTGCCAGCAGCTTAGTGGGAGGCCTAGCAGGGGATACGCAGTATTTT | CASSLVGGLAGDTQYF | TRBJ2-3 | - | TRBV7-3 | -
TGTGCCAGCACCCCCTCGGAGAATTCCTACGAGCAGTACTTC | CASTPSENSYEQYF | TRBJ2-7 | - | TRBV2 | -
TGTGCCAGTATAGTTGGGGGCGCAAACACTGAAGCTTTCTTT | CASIVGGANTEAFF | TRBJ1-1 | - | TRBV6-1 | -
TGTGCCAGCAGTGAAGAGGTTACAGGAGTTTTCGCAACTAATGAAAAACTGTTTTTT | CASSEEVTGVFATNEKLFF | TRBJ1-4 | - | TRBV2 | -
TGTGCCAGCAGCGGGTTATTTTCGGGGGCTTTTGATGAGCAGTTCTTC | CASSGLFSGAFDEQFF | TRBJ2-1 | - | TRBV2 | -
TGTGCCAGCAACACAGGGGAGAACCAGCCCCAGCATTTT | CASNTGENQPQHF | TRBJ1-5 | - | TRBV6-5 | TRBD1
TGTGCCAGCAGTGAAGACTTGCGACAGACCTACGAGCAGTACTTC | CASSEDLRQTYEQYF | TRBJ2-7 | - | TRBV6-1 | -
TGTGCCAGTAGTATAGGCCTAGCGGGGGCCAGATACGAGCAGTACTTC | CASSIGLAGARYEQYF | TRBJ2-7 | - | TRBV19 | TRBD2
TGTGCCAGCTGCCATGGGGACAGGGCCTATGGCTACACCTTC | CASCHGDRAYGYTF | TRBJ1-2 | - | TRBV28 | TRBD1
TGTGCCAGCACTAAACCTGGCCATCAGTCTGGAAACACCATATATTTT | CASTKPGHQSGNTIYF | TRBJ1-3 | - | TRBV28 | -
TGTGCCAGCTCACCACCGTGGCAGGGGGCCGGATACACTGAAGCTTTCTTT | CASSPPWQGAGYTEAFF | TRBJ1-1 | - | TRBV18 | TRBD1
TGTGCCAGCAGCTTAGGCCAGGGGGCTTCCTATAATTCACCCCTCCACTTT | CASSLGQGASYNSPLHF | TRBJ1-6 | - | TRBV13 | TRBD1
TGCGCCAGCAGTAGCGGGAGCAAAGATACGCAGTATTTT | CASSSGSKDTQYF | TRBJ2-3 | once | TRBV10-1 | TRBD2
TGTGCCAGCAGCTTGGCCCTTGGTAGGAGTCCCGGAAAACTGTTTTTT | CASSLALGRSPGKLFF | TRBJ1-4 | - | TRBV5-4 | -
TGTGCCTGGATGAGGGAGACCCAGTACTTC | CAWMRETQYF | TRBJ2-5 | - | TRBV30 | -
TGTGCCAGTAGTATAAGAGGAGCCAGGGTTGAAAAACTGTTTTTT | CASSIRGARVEKLFF | TRBJ1-4 | - | TRBV19 | -
TGTGCCAGCAGTTTACGACGGTTGAACACTGAAGCTTTCTTT | CASSLRRLNTEAFF | TRBJ1-1 | - | TRBV6-5 | -
TGTGCCAGCAGCTCACTAGGGGTGTGGTTGGAAAAACTGTTTTTT | CASSSLGVWLEKLFF | TRBJ1-4 | once | TRBV6-6 | -
TGTGCCAGCAGCCTAACCGCAGAGACCCAGTACTTC | CASSLTAETQYF | TRBJ2-5 | - | TRBV6-6 | -
TGTGCCAGCAGCTCACGGGGCACCGGGACACGGAACACTGAAGCTTTCTTT | CASSSRGTGTRNTEAFF | TRBJ1-1 | once | TRBV7-9 | -